This is a list of T cell receptor beta chains from one sample in a study of T cell responses to AZD1222 COVID-19 vaccine. The table came from immunoSEQ multiplex PCR; TCRdb's copy has only in-frame clones and leaves some out. The data show 130,000 to 150,000 clones, with approximately 89% seen just once and 3% to 4% held by the top ten. The specimen was peripheral blood, collected on day 0 of MenACWY control vaccination. Receptors originate from an adult in good health. Each CDR3 is given without its conserved first and last residue.

cdr3_length j_call v_call cdr3_aa
13 TRBJ1-3 TRBV5-1 ASSLEGNSGNTIY
13 TRBJ2-3 TRBV6-6 ASSTSGARTDTQY
12 TRBJ1-1 TRBV7-2 ASSLARDADEAF
12 TRBJ2-1 TRBV28 ASSPTRRDNEQF
10 TRBJ2-7 TRBV19 ASTDGWYEQY
12 TRBJ2-5 TRBV7-2 ASSPGLASETQY
8 TRBJ2-3 TRBV6-1 ASSEYTQY
10 TRBJ1-1 TRBV30 AWSVSATEAF
14 TRBJ1-4 TRBV12-1 ASSFVFRTGSEKLF
13 TRBJ2-7 TRBV6-6 ASSNSGTGVNEQY
12 TRBJ1-1 TRBV7-2 ASSAYTLNTEAF
11 TRBJ2-5 TRBV18 ASSPPGRETQY
12 TRBJ2-4 TRBV4-1 ASSQDGRGGIQY
14 TRBJ1-1 TRBV5-6 ACSPVPGQGNTEAF
12 TRBJ2-7 TRBV6-2/TRBV6-3 ASSQTSGYSEQY
14 TRBJ2-1 TRBV3-1/TRBV3-2 ASSQVGGRTYNEQF
13 TRBJ2-3 TRBV3-1/TRBV3-2 ASSRGQGVRDTQY
12 TRBJ1-2 TRBV5-1 ASSLGQGSGGYT
15 TRBJ2-1 TRBV11-3 ASSLVWTSGGANEQF
13 TRBJ2-1 TRBV6-6 ASSYAGTGYNEQF
13 TRBJ2-1 TRBV7-2 ASSRGAPAYNEQF
11 TRBJ2-7 TRBV28 ASTVRGGVEQY
14 TRBJ2-7 TRBV6-2/TRBV6-3 ASSYSQKRSSYEQY
16 TRBJ1-5 TRBV7-8 ASSPILSGGAGNQPQH
14 TRBJ1-6 TRBV19 ASSSGQGARNSPLH
13 TRBJ1-5 TRBV29-1 SVEDQGQDDQPQH
14 TRBJ2-3 TRBV2 ASSEVWGDSTDTQY
12 TRBJ2-3 TRBV11-3 ASGVGAASDTQY
11 TRBJ1-4 TRBV7-9 ASSLQANEKLF
13 TRBJ2-3 TRBV10-3 AISPRQGVGGTQY
8 TRBJ1-2 TRBV30 AWSERAYT
12 TRBJ1-6 TRBV6-5 ASQGTVPNSPLH
12 TRBJ1-3 TRBV6-5 ASTSWGYGNTIY
11 TRBJ1-1 TRBV7-3 ASSLIHRGETF
12 TRBJ1-5 TRBV6-2/TRBV6-3 ASSYSGGNQPQH
16 TRBJ1-2 TRBV7-9 ASSLARAPGQPNYGYT
12 TRBJ2-2 TRBV11-3 ASSTNRSPGELF
12 TRBJ2-7 TRBV4-3 ASSQGANAYEQY
13 TRBJ1-4 TRBV5-1 ASSQLGQGNEKLF
11 TRBJ1-2 TRBV4-3 ASSRDRAYGYT
14 TRBJ2-2 TRBV6-2/TRBV6-3 ASSLAGGTNTGELF
12 TRBJ2-5 TRBV5-4 ASSLPLAQETQY
14 TRBJ2-5 TRBV7-3 ASSLDGTGGAETQY
14 TRBJ1-2 TRBV5-1 ASSLAVASGHYGYT
13 TRBJ1-3 TRBV7-2 ASSYTGGAGNTIY
11 TRBJ1-1 TRBV7-2 ASSLIGWAEAF
13 TRBJ2-2 TRBV6-5 ASSSGHGVTGELF
14 TRBJ1-1 TRBV7-2 ASTLSVGGEGTEAF